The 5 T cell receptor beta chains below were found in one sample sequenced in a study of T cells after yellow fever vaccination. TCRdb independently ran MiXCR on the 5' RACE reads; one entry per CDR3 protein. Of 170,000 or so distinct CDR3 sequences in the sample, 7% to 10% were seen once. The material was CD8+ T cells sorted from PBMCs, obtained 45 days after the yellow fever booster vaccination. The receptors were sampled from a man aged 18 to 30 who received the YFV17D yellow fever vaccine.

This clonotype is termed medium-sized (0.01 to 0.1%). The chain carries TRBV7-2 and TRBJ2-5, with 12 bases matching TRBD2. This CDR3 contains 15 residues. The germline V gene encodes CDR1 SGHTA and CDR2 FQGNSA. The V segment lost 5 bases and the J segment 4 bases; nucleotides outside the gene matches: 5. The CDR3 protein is CASSGKGLAGETQYF. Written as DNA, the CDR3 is TGTGCCAGCAGCGGGAAGGGACTAGCGGGAGAGACCCAGTACTTC.

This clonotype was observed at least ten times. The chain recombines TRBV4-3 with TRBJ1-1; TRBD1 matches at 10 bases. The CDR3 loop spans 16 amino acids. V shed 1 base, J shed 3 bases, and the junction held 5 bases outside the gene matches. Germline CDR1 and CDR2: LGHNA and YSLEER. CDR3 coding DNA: TGCGCCAGCAGCCAAGCCCCCGGGACAGGGGACACTGAAGCTTTCTTT. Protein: CASSQAPGTGDTEAFF.

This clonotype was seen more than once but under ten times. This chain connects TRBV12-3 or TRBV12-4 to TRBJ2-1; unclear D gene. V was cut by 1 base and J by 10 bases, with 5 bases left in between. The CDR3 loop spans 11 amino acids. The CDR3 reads CASSLVHEQFF. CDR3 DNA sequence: TGTGCCAGCAGTTTAGTTCACGAGCAGTTCTTC.

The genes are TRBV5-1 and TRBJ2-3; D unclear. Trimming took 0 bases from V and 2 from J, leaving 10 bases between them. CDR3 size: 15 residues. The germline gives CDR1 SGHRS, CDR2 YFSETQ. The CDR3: CASSLAWQYTDTQYF. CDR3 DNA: TGCGCCAGCAGCTTGGCCTGGCAGTACACAGATACGCAGTATTTT.

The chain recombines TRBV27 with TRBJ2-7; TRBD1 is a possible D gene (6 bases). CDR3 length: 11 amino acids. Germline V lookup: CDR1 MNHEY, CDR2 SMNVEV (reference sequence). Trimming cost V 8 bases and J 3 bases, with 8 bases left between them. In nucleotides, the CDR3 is TGTGCCAGCGGACAGAACTACGAGCAGTACGTC. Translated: CASGQNYEQYV.